Listed here are 21 T cell receptor beta chains from one sample, sequenced in a study of blood T cells in healthy people across ages. With a J-beta primer mix and a sample-barcoded 5' primer, a second PCR ran 7 to 11 cycles. Each CDR3 protein is one row after TCRdb ran MiXCR on the 5' RACE reads. The sample gives fewer than 2 million distinct CDR3 sequences, around 42% of which show up once; approximately 22% is in the top ten. Sequenced sample: blood. Receptor source: a human donor in good health.

As regards this clonotype: At one end the junction does not follow the germline gene, possibly because of a read error. V and J are TRBV12-3 or TRBV12-4 and TRBJ2-3, with TRBD2 matching 8 bases. CDR3 size: 14 residues. The DNA of the CDR3 is TGTGCCAACAGTTTAGCGGGGCCTAAAGATACGCAGTATTTT. It encodes CANSLAGPKDTQYF.

The rearrangement links TRBV5-1 to TRBJ1-4; D not resolved. Germline-derived CDR1 and CDR2 are SGHRS and YFSETQ. The CDR3 runs 13 residues. With 4 bases removed from V and 7 bases from J, the gap between germline ends came to 11 bases. As DNA, the CDR3 is TGCGCCAGCAGCAGGGAGATCCCTGAAAAACTGTTTTTT. Its protein product is CASSREIPEKLFF. Based on the CDR3 plus reference TRBV5-1 and TRBJ1-4, the full variable domain is KAGVTQTPRYLIKTRGQQVTLSCSPISGHRSVSWYQQTPGQGLQFLFEYFSETQRNKGNFPGRFSGRQFSNSRSEMNVSTLELGDSALYLCASSREIPEKLFFGSGTQLSVL.

This chain connects TRBV24-1 to TRBJ2-7; no firm D call. Germline V gives CDR1 KGHDR, CDR2 SFDVKD. The CDR3 is 12 residues long. The V end was cut by 5 bases, the J end by 4 bases, with 8 bases between. This CDR3 is CATSVMGYEQYF. The CDR3 coding sequence is TGTGCCACCAGTGTTATGGGATACGAGCAGTACTTC.

The chain recombines TRBV27 with TRBJ2-1; D call uncertain. The V end was cut by 7 bases, the J end by 8 bases, with 15 bases between. In germline, CDR1 is MNHEY, CDR2 SMNVEV (reference sequence). The CDR3 runs 13 residues. CDR3 in DNA: TGTGCCAGCAAACAAACAATAGCTGATGAGCAGTTCTTC. It yields the protein CASKQTIADEQFF.

This rearrangement joins TRBV29-1 to TRBJ1-2; D unclear. CDR3 size: 13 residues. CDR1 SQVTM and CDR2 ANQGSEA come from the germline V gene. The germline V and J ends were trimmed by 2 bases and 4 bases, with 11 bases remaining between them. The DNA of the CDR3 is TGCAGCGTTGAAAGTACCGTTTCCTATGGCTACACCTTC. The encoded protein is CSVESTVSYGYTF.

This chain joins TRBV5-1 and TRBJ2-3, with TRBD1 matching 9 bases. Germline CDR1 reads SGHRS; CDR2 reads YFSETQ. The CDR3 spans 15 residues. V shed 5 bases, J shed 5 bases, and the junction held 9 bases outside the gene matches. DNA for the CDR3: TGCGCCAGCAGGTCGGGACAGGGAGGTCAAGATACGCAGTATTTT. Translated, it gives CASRSGQGGQDTQYF. The full variable domain, with the rest looked up from reference TRBV5-1 and TRBJ2-3, is KAGVTQTPRYLIKTRGQQVTLSCSPISGHRSVSWYQQTPGQGLQFLFEYFSETQRNKGNFPGRFSGRQFSNSRSEMNVSTLELGDSALYLCASRSGQGGQDTQYFGPGTRLTVL.

This clonotype was counted only a few times. The gene calls are TRBV20-1 and TRBJ2-5; TRBD2 is a possible D gene (7 bases). This CDR3 comprises 14 residues. V dropped 4 bases and J dropped 0 bases, with 12 bases sitting between them. Germline-derived CDR1 and CDR2 are DFQATT and SNEGSKA (reference sequence). CDR3: CSAKRDNNQETQYF. DNA of the CDR3: TGCAGTGCTAAGCGGGACAACAACCAAGAGACCCAGTACTTC.

This clonotype was seen only once. This chain joins TRBV12-3 or TRBV12-4 and TRBJ1-1; the match to TRBD1 covers 7 bases. The V and J ends lost 7 bases and 4 bases, in that order; junction bases with no gene match: 6. There are 13 residues in the CDR3. Here the CDR3 reads CASKDRDSTEAFF. The CDR3, as DNA: TGTGCCAGCAAAGACAGGGATAGCACTGAAGCTTTCTTT.

The table lists this clonotype with many counts. The V gene is TRBV7-9, the J gene TRBJ1-6, with TRBD1 matching over 7 bases. This CDR3 region has 14 residues. Germline V lookup: CDR1 SEHNR, CDR2 FQNEAQ (reference sequence). With V trimmed by 2 bases and J by 8 bases, 3 bases remained unmatched. DNA of the CDR3: TGTGCCAGCAGCTTAACTACAGGGGATTCACCCCTCCACTTT. Amino acids: CASSLTTGDSPLHF.

This clonotype was counted between two and nine times. The chain has TRBV30 and TRBJ1-5; 8 bases line up with TRBD1. V lost 1 base to trimming and J lost 2 bases; unmatched junction nucleotides: 4. CDR3 length equals 15 residues. Germline values: CDR1 GTSNPN, CDR2 SVGIG (reference sequence). Here the CDR3 DNA reads TGTGCCTGGAGTGCCGACAGGGGAGGCAATCAGCCCCAGCATTTT. It codes for CAWSADRGGNQPQHF.

The table lists this clonotype with a few counts. The CDR3 region is CSAVGDSDQPQHF. In nucleotides, the CDR3 is TGCAGTGCCGTAGGGGACAGCGATCAGCCCCAGCATTTT. The chain combines TRBV20-1 with TRBJ1-5, with 7 positions matching TRBD1. The V gene end was trimmed by 6 bases and the J gene end by 5 bases; junction bases not matched to a gene: 7. CDR1 and CDR2 (germline): DFQATT, SNEGSKA (reference sequence). The CDR3 is 13 amino acids.

The chain links TRBV11-2 to TRBJ2-7; 7 bases are a match to TRBD1. V shed 11 bases and J 3 bases; nucleotides not matched to a gene: 13. Germline CDR1 is SGHAT and CDR2 is FQNNGV. The CDR3 is 14 amino acids. The CDR3 DNA sequence: TGTGCCGGCACGCCTCCGGGACAGTTCTACGAGCAGTACTTC. Translation: CAGTPPGQFYEQYF.

The genes are TRBV7-8 and TRBJ2-3, with TRBD2 matching over 9 bases. Germline-derived CDR1 and CDR2 are SGHVS and FQNEAQ. With V trimmed by 5 bases and J by 6 bases, 6 bases remained unmatched. There are 14 residues in the CDR3. CDR3 sequence: CASSPRTSDDTQYF. CDR3 nucleotides: TGTGCCAGCAGCCCAAGGACTAGCGACGATACGCAGTATTTT.

This clonotype was counted only a few times. The chain employs TRBV12-3 or TRBV12-4 and TRBJ2-5; D is ambiguous. V lost 3 bases and J lost 5, with 7 bases in between. This CDR3 has 12 amino acids. The CDR3 protein is CASSFDFETQYF. Written as DNA, the CDR3 is TGTGCCAGCAGTTTTGATTTTGAGACCCAGTACTTC.

Points on this clonotype: This sequence may be a read error, since a much larger clone differs from it by one base. The rearrangement links TRBV20-1 to TRBJ2-3, with 11 bases aligning to TRBD1. The V segment lost 3 bases and the J segment 5 bases; nucleotides outside the gene matches: 10. CDR1 and CDR2 from the germline V gene are DFQATT and SNEGSKA (reference sequence). The CDR3 consists of 16 residues. CDR3 region: CSARNKGQGGRDTQYF. CDR3 nucleotide sequence: TGCAGTGCTAGGAACAAGGGACAGGGGGGGAGAGATACGCAGTATTTT.

This clonotype was counted a few times. V is TRBV12-3 or TRBV12-4 and J is TRBJ1-2, with D tentatively TRBD1 (6 bases). There are 13 residues in the CDR3. The ends were cut back, 7 bases at V and 1 base at J, with 10 bases in the middle. CDR3 sequence reads: CASTPRGNYGYTF. The CDR3 coding sequence is TGTGCCAGCACACCCAGGGGTAACTATGGCTACACCTTC.

In this sample, this clonotype turned up once. The chain employs TRBV4-1 and TRBJ1-1; no clear D. Germline CDR1 is MGHRA and CDR2 is YSYEKL. The CDR3 is made up of 16 amino acids. Trimming stripped 4 bases from V and 0 bases from J, with 15 bases between. CDR3 residues: CASSPMQEPLNTEAFF. The CDR3 DNA reads TGCGCCAGCAGCCCGATGCAGGAACCCCTGAACACTGAAGCTTTCTTT.

This clonotype appeared a few times. The chain recombines TRBV4-1 with TRBJ1-2; TRBD1 agrees at 9 bases. The CDR3 length is 13 residues. The junction had 3 bases not matched to a gene; V was cut back by 6 bases and J by 4 bases. Looked up from germline, CDR1 is MGHRA and CDR2 is YSYEKL. CDR3 nucleotide sequence: TGCGCCAGCAGGCGGACAGGGGCCTATGGCTACACCTTC. It translates to CASRRTGAYGYTF.

Comments on this clonotype: One junction end does not reproduce the germline sequence, and a read error may be involved. The chain carries TRBV24-1 and TRBJ2-7; 9 bases agree with TRBD1. The CDR3 is 21 residues long. Germline values: CDR1 KGHDR, CDR2 SFDVKD. CDR3 protein: CTTSDLHTKGQGVGTSYEQYF. DNA for the CDR3: TGTACCACCAGTGATTTGCATACCAAGGGACAGGGTGTAGGAACCTCCTACGAGCAGTACTTC.

A word on this clonotype: An end of the junction does not agree with germline; a read error may underlie this. The chain links TRBV7-6 to TRBJ2-3, with D uncertain. Germline CDR1 and CDR2: SGHVS and FNYEAQ. CDR3 length: 14 residues. In DNA, the CDR3 is TGTGCCAGCGGCTTACTCTCCGACACAGATACGCAGTATTTT. It translates to CASGLLSDTDTQYF.

This clonotype showed up just a few times. J is TRBJ1-2 and V is TRBV28; D might be TRBD1 (5 bases). This CDR3 has 18 residues. V gave up 6 bases and J gave up 8 bases, with 31 bases separating them. CDR1 is MDHEN and CDR2 is SYDVKM in the germline V gene. CDR3 sequence reads: CASSLGPGNVEGAGGYTF. CDR3 bases: TGTGCCAGCAGCCTGGGCCCAGGGAATGTGGAGGGTGCAGGCGGCTACACCTTC.